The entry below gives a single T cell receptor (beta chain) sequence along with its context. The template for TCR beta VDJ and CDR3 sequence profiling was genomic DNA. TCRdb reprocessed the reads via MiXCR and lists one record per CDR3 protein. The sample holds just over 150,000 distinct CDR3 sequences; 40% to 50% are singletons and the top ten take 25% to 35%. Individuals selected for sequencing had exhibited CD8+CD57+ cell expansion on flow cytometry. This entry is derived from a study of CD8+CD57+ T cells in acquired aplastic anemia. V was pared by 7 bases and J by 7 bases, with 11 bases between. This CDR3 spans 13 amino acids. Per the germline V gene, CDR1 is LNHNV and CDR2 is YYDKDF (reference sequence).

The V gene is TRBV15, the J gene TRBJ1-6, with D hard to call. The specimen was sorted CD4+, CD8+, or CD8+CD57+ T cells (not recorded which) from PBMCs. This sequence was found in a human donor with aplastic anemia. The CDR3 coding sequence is TGTGCCACCACTCTTTCCACGAATTCACCCCTCCACTTT. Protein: CATTLSTNSPLHF.